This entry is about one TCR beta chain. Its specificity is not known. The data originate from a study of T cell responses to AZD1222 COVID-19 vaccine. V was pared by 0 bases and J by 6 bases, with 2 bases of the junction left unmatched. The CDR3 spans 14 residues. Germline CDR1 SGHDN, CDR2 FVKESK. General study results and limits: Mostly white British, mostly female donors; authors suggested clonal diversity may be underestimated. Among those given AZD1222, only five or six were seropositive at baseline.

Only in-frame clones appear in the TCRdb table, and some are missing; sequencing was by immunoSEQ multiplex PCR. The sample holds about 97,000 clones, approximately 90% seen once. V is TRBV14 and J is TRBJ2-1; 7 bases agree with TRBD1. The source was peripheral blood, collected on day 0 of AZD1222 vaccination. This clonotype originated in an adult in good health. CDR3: CASSQDHRGNEQFF. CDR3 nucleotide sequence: TGTGCCAGCAGCCAAGATCACAGGGGCAATGAGCAGTTCTTC. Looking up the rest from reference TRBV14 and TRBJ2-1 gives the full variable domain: EAGVTQFPSHSVIEKGQTVTLRCDPISGHDNLYWYRRVMGKEIKFLLHFVKESKQDESGMPNNRFLAERTGGTYSTLKVQPAELEDSGVYFCASSQDHRGNEQFFGPGTRLTVL.